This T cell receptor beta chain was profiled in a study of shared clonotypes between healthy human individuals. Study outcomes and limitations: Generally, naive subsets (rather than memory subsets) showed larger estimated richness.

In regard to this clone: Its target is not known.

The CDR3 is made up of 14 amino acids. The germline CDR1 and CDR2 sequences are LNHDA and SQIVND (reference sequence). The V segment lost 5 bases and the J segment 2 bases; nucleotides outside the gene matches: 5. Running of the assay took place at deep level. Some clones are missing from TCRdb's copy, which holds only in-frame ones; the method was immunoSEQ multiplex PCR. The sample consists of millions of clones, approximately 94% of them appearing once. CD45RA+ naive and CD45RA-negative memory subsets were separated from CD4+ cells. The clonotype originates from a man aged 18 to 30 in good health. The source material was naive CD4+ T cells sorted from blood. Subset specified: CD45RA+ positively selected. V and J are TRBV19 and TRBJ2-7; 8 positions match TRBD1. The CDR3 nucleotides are TGTGCCAGTAGTCCTAGGACAGGGCCCTACGAGCAGTACTTC. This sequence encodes CASSPRTGPYEQYF.